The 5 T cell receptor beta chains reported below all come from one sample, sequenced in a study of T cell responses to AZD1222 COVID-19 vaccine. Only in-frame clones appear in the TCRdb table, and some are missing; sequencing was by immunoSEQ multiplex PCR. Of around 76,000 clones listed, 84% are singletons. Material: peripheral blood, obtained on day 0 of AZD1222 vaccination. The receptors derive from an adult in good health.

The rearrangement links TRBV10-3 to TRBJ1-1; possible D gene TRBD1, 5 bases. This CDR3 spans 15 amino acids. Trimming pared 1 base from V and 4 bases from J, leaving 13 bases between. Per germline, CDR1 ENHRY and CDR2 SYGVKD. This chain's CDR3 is CAISEYGGEGTEAFF. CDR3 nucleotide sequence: TGTGCCATCAGTGAGTACGGAGGGGAGGGCACTGAAGCTTTCTTT.

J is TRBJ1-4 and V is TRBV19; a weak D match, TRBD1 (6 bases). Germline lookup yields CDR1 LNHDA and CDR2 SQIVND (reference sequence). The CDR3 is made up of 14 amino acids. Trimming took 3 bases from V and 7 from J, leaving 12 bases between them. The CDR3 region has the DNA TGTGCCAGTAGTATGGGCAGGGGTATTGAAAAACTGTTTTTT. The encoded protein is CASSMGRGIEKLFF.

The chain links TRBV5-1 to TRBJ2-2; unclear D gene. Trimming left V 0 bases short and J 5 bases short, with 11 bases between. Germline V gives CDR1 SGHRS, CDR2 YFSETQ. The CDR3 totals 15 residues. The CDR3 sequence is CASSLAPRITGELFF. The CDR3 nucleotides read TGCGCCAGCAGCTTGGCCCCCAGGATTACCGGGGAGCTGTTTTTT.

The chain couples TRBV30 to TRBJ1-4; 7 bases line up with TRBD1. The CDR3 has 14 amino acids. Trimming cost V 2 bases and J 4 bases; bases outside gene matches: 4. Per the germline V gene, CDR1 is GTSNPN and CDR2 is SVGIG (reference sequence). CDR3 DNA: TGTGCCTGGAGTAGTGGGACAGTTAATGAAAAACTGTTTTTT. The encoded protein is CAWSSGTVNEKLFF.

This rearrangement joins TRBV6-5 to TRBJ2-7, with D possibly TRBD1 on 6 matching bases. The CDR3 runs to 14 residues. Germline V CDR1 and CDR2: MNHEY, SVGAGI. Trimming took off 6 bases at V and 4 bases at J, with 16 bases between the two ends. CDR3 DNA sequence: TGTGCCAGCAGATTACCGGGACAATGGTACGAGCAGTACTTC. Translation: CASRLPGQWYEQYF.